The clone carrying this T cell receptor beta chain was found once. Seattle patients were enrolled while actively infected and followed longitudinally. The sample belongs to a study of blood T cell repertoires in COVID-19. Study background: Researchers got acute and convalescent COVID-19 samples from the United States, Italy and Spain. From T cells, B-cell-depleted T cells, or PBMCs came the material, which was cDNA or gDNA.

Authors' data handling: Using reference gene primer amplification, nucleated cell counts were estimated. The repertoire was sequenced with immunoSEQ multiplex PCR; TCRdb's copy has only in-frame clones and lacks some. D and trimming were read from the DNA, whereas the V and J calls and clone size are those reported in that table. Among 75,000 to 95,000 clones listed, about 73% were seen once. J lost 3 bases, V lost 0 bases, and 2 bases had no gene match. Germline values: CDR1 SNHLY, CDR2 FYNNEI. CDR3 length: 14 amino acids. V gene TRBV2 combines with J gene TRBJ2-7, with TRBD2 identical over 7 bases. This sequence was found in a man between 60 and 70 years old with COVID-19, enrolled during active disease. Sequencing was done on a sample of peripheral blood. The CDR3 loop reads CASSEASGYYEQYF. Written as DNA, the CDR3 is TGTGCCAGCAGTGAAGCTAGCGGGTACTACGAGCAGTACTTC.